Below, 2 T cell receptor beta chains from the same sample are listed, as sequenced in a study of CD8 T cells in ankylosing spondylitis. TCRdb reprocessed the 5' RACE reads with MiXCR, giving one entry per CDR3 protein. The table has about 350,000 distinct CDR3 sequences, approximately 20% seen once; the top ten hold over 10%. The sequenced sample was blood, either unsorted or a sorted T cell fraction (not recorded which). Receptors were obtained from a male donor with ankylosing spondylitis or in good health (not recorded which).

J is TRBJ1-1 and V is TRBV12-3 or TRBV12-4, with D unclear. Trimming left V 4 bases short and J 1 base short, with 7 bases between. This CDR3 contains 13 residues. The CDR3 reads CASSYLPNTEAFF. The CDR3 DNA reads as TGTGCCAGCAGTTATCTACCGAACACTGAAGCTTTCTTT.

This clonotype was recorded a few times. The chain is built from TRBV6-5 and TRBJ2-3; 12 bases map to TRBD2. Germline CDR1 reads MNHEY; CDR2 reads SVGAGI. J lost 8 bases, V lost 0 bases, and 9 bases had no gene match. This CDR3 is 17 amino acids long. The CDR3 spells CASSYSQTSGGPVTQYF. CDR3 bases: TGTGCCAGCAGTTACTCACAGACTAGCGGGGGCCCTGTTACGCAGTATTTT.